Presented here are 20 T cell receptor beta chains from one specimen sequenced in a study of shared clonotypes between healthy human individuals. TCRdb's table, derived via immunoSEQ multiplex PCR, lists solely in-frame clones and lacks some. Of some 2 million clones listed, approximately 95% are singletons. Sequencing was done on a sample of naive CD4+ T cells sorted from blood. Subset denoted: CD45RA+ positively selected. Every receptor here comes from a man in his late teens or twenties in good health.

Comment on this clone: Other nucleotide sequences in the sample specify the same CDR3. This rearrangement joins TRBV28 to TRBJ1-2, with D possibly TRBD1 on 5 matching bases. Germline CDR1 and CDR2: MDHEN and SYDVKM. The CDR3 covers 11 residues. The V end was cut by 5 bases, the J end by 5 bases, with 6 bases between. CDR3 DNA sequence: TGTGCCAGCAGTGACAGTTATGGCTACACCTTC. Translating gives CASSDSYGYTF.

The CDR3 loop reads CASSSGLGGYTF. CDR3 DNA: TGTGCCAGCAGCTCCGGCCTGGGTGGCTACACCTTC. The rearrangement joins TRBV5-5 to TRBJ1-2; D remains ambiguous. V was cut by 3 bases and J by 7 bases, with 10 bases left in between. CDR1 SGHKS and CDR2 YYEKEE come from the germline V gene (reference sequence). There are 12 residues in the CDR3.

Worth noting for this clone: One end of the junction is discordant with germline, which a read error may explain. The rearrangement joins TRBV7-7 to TRBJ1-5, with D uncertain. The CDR3 totals 15 residues. In germline, CDR1 is SSHAT, CDR2 FNYEAQ (reference sequence). The CDR3 nucleotides read TGTGCTAGCAGCTCCCTCGGGGAGGGCAATCAGCCCCAGCATTTT. Amino acid sequence: CASSSLGEGNQPQHF.

This clone came up once. This chain's CDR3 is CASGSWGTDTQYF. DNA for the CDR3: TGTGCCAGCGGTTCTTGGGGCACAGATACGCAGTATTTT. The chain has TRBV7-9 and TRBJ2-3, with no clear D. From germline, CDR1 is SEHNR and CDR2 FQNEAQ (reference sequence). Trimming pared 8 bases from V and 1 base from J, leaving 10 bases between. There are 13 residues in the CDR3.

This chain links TRBV9 with TRBJ2-5; D perhaps matches TRBD1 (7 bases). The germline V gene has CDR1 SGDLS and CDR2 YYNGEE. The CDR3 extends over 15 amino acids. Trimming took 6 bases from V and 5 from J, leaving 20 bases between them. The CDR3 DNA follows: TGTGCCAGCACCGAAAGGGGGCGGGGATGGGAGACCCAGTACTTC. Its protein is CASTERGRGWETQYF.

This chain uses TRBV28 with TRBJ2-7; D ambiguous. Trimming stripped 4 bases from V and 3 bases from J, with 16 bases between. Germline CDR1 and CDR2: MDHEN and SYDVKM. The CDR3 spans 15 residues. The CDR3 protein is CASSSSGLSYYEQYF. The CDR3 DNA follows: TGTGCCAGCAGTTCTTCCGGGCTGAGCTACTACGAGCAGTACTTC.

This chain uses TRBV7-3 with TRBJ2-1; 9 bases match TRBD2. There are 18 residues in the CDR3. Germline-derived CDR1 and CDR2 are SGHTA and FQGTGA. Trimming removed 5 bases from V and 8 bases from J; junction bases left unmatched: 19. The CDR3 DNA reads TGTGCCAGCAGCCCTCTCAAGCTAGCGGGGTTTTCTTCGGATGAGCAGTTCTTC. As protein: CASSPLKLAGFSSDEQFF.

To note about this clone: This sample includes further DNA sequences coding for the same CDR3. The chain is built from TRBV7-2 and TRBJ2-3, with 9 bases lining up with TRBD2. Per the germline V gene, CDR1 is SGHTA and CDR2 is FQGNSA. V lost 5 bases and J lost 1; bases outside the gene matches: 4. CDR3 length: 15 amino acids. The CDR3 loop reads CASSLVAGGTDTQYF. The DNA for the CDR3 is TGTGCCAGCAGCCTTGTAGCGGGAGGCACAGATACGCAGTATTTT.

Turning to this clone: Additional DNA sequences in this sample encode the identical CDR3. The chain joins TRBV10-3 to TRBJ2-3, with 7 nucleotides matching TRBD2. Germline CDR1 is ENHRY and CDR2 is SYGVKD. J was trimmed by 3 bases and V by 1 base; bases with no gene match: 1. CDR3 size: 14 residues. The CDR3 DNA reads TGTGCCATCAGTGAGTTGGGGGGGACAGATACGCAGTATTTT. This encodes CAISELGGTDTQYF.

The chain couples TRBV6-5 to TRBJ1-1, with D uncertain. This CDR3 contains 14 residues. CDR1 MNHEY and CDR2 SVGAGI come from the germline V gene. V was shortened by 6 bases and J by 3 bases, with 14 bases between the two germline ends. The CDR3 sequence: CASRSPGGDTEAFF. The CDR3 DNA follows: TGTGCCAGCAGATCCCCGGGTGGGGACACTGAAGCTTTCTTT.

The DNA of the CDR3 is TGTGCCAGCAGCTTAACCGGGACTAGCGGGAGCCTACAGACCCAGTACTTC. It codes for CASSLTGTSGSLQTQYF. J is TRBJ2-5 and V is TRBV7-9; 14 nucleotides agree with TRBD2. With V trimmed by 2 bases and J by 6 bases, 8 bases remained unmatched. Germline V gene sequence: CDR1 SEHNR, CDR2 FQNEAQ (reference sequence). The CDR3 totals 17 residues.

V is TRBV6-1 and J is TRBJ1-1; D uncertain. This CDR3 contains 13 residues. Trimming took off 1 base at V and 7 bases at J, with 10 bases between the two ends. The germline V gene encodes CDR1 MNHNS and CDR2 SASEGT. CDR3 sequence reads: CASSEGLRGEAFF. In DNA form, the CDR3 reads TGTGCCAGCAGTGAAGGTCTACGGGGTGAAGCTTTCTTT.

This rearrangement joins TRBV6-6 to TRBJ1-2; 8 bases align to TRBD1. V lost 2 bases and J lost 8; bases outside the gene matches: 7. This CDR3 spans 14 amino acids. CDR1 MNHNY and CDR2 SVGAGI come from the germline V gene (reference sequence). CDR3 in amino acids: CASSYRQGAGGYTF. In nucleotides, the CDR3 is TGTGCCAGCAGTTACCGCCAGGGGGCTGGGGGCTACACCTTC.

The chain couples TRBV7-9 to TRBJ1-6; 10 bases are shared with TRBD1. The CDR3 is 13 amino acids. Trimming at V came to 11 bases and at J to 10 bases, leaving 8 bases not matched to a gene. The V gene's germline CDR1 is SEHNR and CDR2 FQNEAQ (reference sequence). The CDR3 region is CASKWTGGSPLHF. CDR3 bases: TGTGCCTCTAAGTGGACAGGGGGATCACCCCTCCACTTT.

This chain connects TRBV2 to TRBJ1-2; no clear D. Germline loops: CDR1 SNHLY, CDR2 FYNNEI. V gave up 6 bases and J gave up 5 bases, with 10 bases separating them. The CDR3 runs to 12 residues. The CDR3 DNA reads TGTGCCAGCAGGGCGGCGGGGTATGGCTACACCTTC. Protein sequence: CASRAAGYGYTF.

This clone showed up just once. The genes are TRBV6-6 and TRBJ1-5, with 9 bases lining up with TRBD1. Germline values: CDR1 MNHNY, CDR2 SVGAGI (reference sequence). The ends lost 6 bases at V and 7 bases at J; junction bases unmatched: 7. This CDR3 has 14 amino acids. Here the CDR3 DNA reads TGTGCCAGCAGCCCCGGACAGGGGCGCCAGCCCCAGCATTTT. Residues: CASSPGQGRQPQHF.

The chain joins TRBV7-9 to TRBJ2-5; 11 nucleotides align to TRBD2. From germline, CDR1 is SEHNR and CDR2 FQNEAQ (reference sequence). This CDR3 region has 16 residues. V gave up 4 bases and J gave up 5 bases; unmatched junction bases: 9. DNA of the CDR3: TGTGCCAGCAGCTCGGGACTAGCGGACGTCCGGGAGACCCAGTACTTC. Its protein product is CASSSGLADVRETQYF.

A remark on this clone: Other DNA sequences in this specimen translate into the identical CDR3. This chain connects TRBV10-3 to TRBJ1-5; D remains unclear. This CDR3 contains 13 residues. Per the germline V gene, CDR1 is ENHRY and CDR2 is SYGVKD. V was clipped by 0 bases and J by 6 bases, with 6 bases between them. Written as DNA, the CDR3 is TGTGCCATCAGTGAGTCCTCAGGTCAGCCCCAGCATTTT. Translation: CAISESSGQPQHF.

V and J are TRBV21-1 and TRBJ1-5; TRBD1, the D gene given by the table, was not confirmed from the DNA. TRBV21-1 is deemed a pseudogene. The CDR3 extends over 16 amino acids. CDR3 sequence reads: CASSKALRQGTQPQHF. CDR3 sequence (DNA): TGTGCCAGCAGCAAAGCGCTGAGACAGGGGACTCAGCCCCAGCATTTT.

This chain joins TRBV29-1 and TRBJ2-7, with D possibly TRBD1 on 6 matching bases. This CDR3 region has 12 residues. Germline V gene sequence: CDR1 SQVTM, CDR2 ANQGSEA. V shed 7 bases and J shed 6 bases, with 16 bases lying between them. CDR3 nucleotide sequence: TGCAGCGCCCGACAGGCGCCCGGCGAGCAGTACTTC. This encodes CSARQAPGEQYF.